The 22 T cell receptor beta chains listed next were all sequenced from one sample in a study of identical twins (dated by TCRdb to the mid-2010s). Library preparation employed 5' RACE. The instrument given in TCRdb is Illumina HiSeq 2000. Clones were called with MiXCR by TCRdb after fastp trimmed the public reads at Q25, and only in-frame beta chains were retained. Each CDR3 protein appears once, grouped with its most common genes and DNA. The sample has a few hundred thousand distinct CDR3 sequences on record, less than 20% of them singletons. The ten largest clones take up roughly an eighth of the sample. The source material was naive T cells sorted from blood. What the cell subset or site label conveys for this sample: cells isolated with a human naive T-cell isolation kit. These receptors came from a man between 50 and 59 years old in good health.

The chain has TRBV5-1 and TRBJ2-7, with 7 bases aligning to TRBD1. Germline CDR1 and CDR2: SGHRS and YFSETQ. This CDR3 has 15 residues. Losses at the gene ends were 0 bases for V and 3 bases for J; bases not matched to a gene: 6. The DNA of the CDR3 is TGCGCCAGCAGCTTGGCCGGGACAGATGGCTACGAGCAGTACTTC. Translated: CASSLAGTDGYEQYF.

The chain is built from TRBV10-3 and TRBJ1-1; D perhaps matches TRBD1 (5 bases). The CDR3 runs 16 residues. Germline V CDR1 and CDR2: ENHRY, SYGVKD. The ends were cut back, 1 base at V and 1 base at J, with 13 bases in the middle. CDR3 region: CAISELQGGTNTEAFF. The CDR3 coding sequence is TGTGCCATCAGTGAGTTGCAGGGAGGGACGAACACTGAAGCTTTCTTT.

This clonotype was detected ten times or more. CDR3 in DNA: TGTGCCAGCAGTTTAGAAAGGAGCTTTGGGAACACCGGGGAGCTGTTTTTT. As protein: CASSLERSFGNTGELFF. The J gene is TRBJ2-2, the V gene TRBV28; D ambiguous. The CDR3 consists of 17 residues. Per germline, CDR1 MDHEN and CDR2 SYDVKM. V lost 2 bases to trimming and J lost 1 base, with 14 bases between them. The variable domain in full, completed from reference TRBV28 and TRBJ2-2, reads DVKVTQSSRYLVKRTGEKVFLECVQDMDHENMFWYRQDPGLGLRLIYFSYDVKMKEKGDIPEGYSVSREKKERFSLILESASTNQTSMYLCASSLERSFGNTGELFFGEGSRLTVL.

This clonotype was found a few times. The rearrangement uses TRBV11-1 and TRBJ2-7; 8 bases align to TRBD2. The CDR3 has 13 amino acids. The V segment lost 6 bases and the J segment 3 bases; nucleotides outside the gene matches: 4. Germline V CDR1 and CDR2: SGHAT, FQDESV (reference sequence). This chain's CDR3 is CASRKAGVYEQYF. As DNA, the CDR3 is TGTGCCAGCAGGAAAGCGGGAGTCTACGAGCAGTACTTC.

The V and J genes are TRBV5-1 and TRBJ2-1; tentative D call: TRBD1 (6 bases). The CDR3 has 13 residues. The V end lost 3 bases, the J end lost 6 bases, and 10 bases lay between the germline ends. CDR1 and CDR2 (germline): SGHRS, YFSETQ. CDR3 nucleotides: TGCGCCAGCAGCTCCGGGACACCCAATGAGCAGTTCTTC. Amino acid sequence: CASSSGTPNEQFF.

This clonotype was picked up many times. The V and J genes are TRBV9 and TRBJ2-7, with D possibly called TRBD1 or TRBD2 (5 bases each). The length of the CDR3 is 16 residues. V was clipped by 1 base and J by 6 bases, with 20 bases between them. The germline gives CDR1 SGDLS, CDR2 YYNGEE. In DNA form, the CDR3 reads TGTGCCAGCAGCGTATCCTCCCTGGGGACCCCGGGCGAGCAGTACTTC. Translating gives CASSVSSLGTPGEQYF.

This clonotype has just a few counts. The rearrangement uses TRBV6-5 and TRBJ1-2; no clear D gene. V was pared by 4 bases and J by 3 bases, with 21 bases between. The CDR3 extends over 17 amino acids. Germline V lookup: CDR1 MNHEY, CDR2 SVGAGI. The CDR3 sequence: CASSLIGRRRLHYGYTF. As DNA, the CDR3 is TGTGCCAGCAGTTTAATTGGACGGCGGCGCCTGCACTATGGCTACACCTTC.

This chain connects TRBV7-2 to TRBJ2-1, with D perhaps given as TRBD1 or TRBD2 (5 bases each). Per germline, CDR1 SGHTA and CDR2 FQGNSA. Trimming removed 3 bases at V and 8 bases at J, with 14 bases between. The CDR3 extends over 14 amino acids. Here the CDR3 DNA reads TGTGCCAGCAGCTTTTACGGGGCAGACTATGAGCAGTTCTTC. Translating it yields CASSFYGADYEQFF.

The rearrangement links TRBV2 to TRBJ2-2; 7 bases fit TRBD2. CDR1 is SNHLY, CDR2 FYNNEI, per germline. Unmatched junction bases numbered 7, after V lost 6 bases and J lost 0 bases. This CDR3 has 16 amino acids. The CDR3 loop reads CASSSWGGSNTGELFF. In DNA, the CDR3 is TGTGCCAGCAGCTCCTGGGGGGGGTCGAACACCGGGGAGCTGTTTTTT.

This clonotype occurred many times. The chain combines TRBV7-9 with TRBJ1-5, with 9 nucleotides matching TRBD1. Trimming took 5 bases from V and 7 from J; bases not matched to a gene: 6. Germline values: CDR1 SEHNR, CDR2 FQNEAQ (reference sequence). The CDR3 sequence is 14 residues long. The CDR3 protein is CASSPDRGSQPQHF. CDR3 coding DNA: TGTGCCAGCAGCCCCGACAGGGGGTCCCAGCCCCAGCATTTT.

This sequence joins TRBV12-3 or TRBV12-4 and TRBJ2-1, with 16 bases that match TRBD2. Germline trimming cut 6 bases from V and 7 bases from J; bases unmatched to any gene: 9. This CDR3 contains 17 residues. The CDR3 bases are TGTGCCAGCAGCTCGGGACTAGCGGGAGGGCATAGGAATGAGCAGTTCTTC. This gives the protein CASSSGLAGGHRNEQFF.

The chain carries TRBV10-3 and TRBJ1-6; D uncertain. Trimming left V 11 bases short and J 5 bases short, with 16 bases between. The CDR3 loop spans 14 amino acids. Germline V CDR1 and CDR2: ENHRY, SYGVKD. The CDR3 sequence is CACRVGGNNSPLHF. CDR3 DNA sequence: TGTGCCTGCCGGGTCGGCGGCAATAATTCACCCCTCCACTTT.

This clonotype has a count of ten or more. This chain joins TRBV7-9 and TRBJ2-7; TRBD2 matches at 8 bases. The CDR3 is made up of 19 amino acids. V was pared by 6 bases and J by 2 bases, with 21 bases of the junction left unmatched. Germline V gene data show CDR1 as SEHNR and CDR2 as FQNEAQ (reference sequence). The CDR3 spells CASRPNREPLREGAYEQYF. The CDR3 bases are TGTGCCAGCAGGCCCAACAGGGAACCTCTACGGGAGGGGGCCTACGAGCAGTACTTC.

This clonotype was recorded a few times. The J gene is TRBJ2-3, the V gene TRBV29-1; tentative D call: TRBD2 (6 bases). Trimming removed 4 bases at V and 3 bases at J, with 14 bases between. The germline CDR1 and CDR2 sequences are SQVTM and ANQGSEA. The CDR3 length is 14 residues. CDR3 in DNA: TGCAGCGTTGCCAGGGACTGGAGAACAGATACGCAGTATTTT. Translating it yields CSVARDWRTDTQYF.

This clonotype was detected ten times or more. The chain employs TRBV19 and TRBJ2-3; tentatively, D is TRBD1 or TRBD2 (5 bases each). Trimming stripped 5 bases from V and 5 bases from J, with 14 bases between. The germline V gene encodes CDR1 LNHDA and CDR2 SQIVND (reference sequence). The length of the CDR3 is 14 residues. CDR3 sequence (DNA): TGTGCCAGTAGTCGGGACGGGGAAATAGATACGCAGTATTTT. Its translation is CASSRDGEIDTQYF. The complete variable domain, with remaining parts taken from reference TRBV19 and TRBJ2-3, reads DGGITQSPKYLFRKEGQNVTLSCEQNLNHDAMYWYRQDPGQGLRLIYYSQIVNDFQKGDIAEGYSVSREKKESFPLTVTSAQKNPTAFYLCASSRDGEIDTQYFGPGTRLTVL.

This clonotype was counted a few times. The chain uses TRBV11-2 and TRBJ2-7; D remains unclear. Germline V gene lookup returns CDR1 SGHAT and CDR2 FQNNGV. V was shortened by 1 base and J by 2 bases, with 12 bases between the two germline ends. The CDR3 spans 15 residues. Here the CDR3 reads CASSLGPQAPYEQYF. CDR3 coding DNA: TGTGCCAGCAGCTTAGGTCCACAAGCACCCTACGAGCAGTACTTC.

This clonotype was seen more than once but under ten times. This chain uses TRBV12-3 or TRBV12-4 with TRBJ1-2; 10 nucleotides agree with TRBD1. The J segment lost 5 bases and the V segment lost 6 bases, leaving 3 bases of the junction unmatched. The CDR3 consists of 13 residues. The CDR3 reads CASRDRGVYGYTF. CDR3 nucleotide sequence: TGTGCCAGCAGGGACAGGGGGGTTTATGGCTACACCTTC.

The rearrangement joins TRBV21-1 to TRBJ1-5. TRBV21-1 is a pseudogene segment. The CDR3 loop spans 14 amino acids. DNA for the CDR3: TGTGCCAGCGGGTGGGAAGTTAGCAATCAGCCCCAGCATTTT. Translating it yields CASGWEVSNQPQHF.

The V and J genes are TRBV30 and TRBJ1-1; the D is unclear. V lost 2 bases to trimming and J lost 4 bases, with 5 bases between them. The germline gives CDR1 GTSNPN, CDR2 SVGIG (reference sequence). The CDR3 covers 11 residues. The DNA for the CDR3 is TGTGCCTGGAGTCCACGCACTGAAGCTTTCTTT. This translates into CAWSPRTEAFF.

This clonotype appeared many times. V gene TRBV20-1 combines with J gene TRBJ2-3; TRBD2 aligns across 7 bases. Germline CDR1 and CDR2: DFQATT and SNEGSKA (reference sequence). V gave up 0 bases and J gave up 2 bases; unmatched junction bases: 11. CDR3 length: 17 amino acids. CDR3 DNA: TGCAGTGCTAGAGATCATGAATGGGGGGGGGACACAGATACGCAGTATTTT. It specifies CSARDHEWGGDTDTQYF.

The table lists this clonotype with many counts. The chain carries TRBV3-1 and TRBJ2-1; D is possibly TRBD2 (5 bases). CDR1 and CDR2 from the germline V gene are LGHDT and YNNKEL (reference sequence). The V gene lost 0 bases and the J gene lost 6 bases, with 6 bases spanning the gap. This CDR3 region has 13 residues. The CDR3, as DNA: TGTGCCAGCAGCCAAGATGGAGGCAATGAGCAGTTCTTC. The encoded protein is CASSQDGGNEQFF.

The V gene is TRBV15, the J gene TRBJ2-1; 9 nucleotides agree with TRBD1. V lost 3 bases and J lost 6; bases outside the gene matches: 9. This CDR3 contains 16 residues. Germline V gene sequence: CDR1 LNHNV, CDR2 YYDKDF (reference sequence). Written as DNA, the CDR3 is TGTGCCACCAGCAGCCTGGGACAGGGAAGGGGCAATGAGCAGTTCTTC. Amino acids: CATSSLGQGRGNEQFF.